This T cell receptor beta chain is drawn from a study of control samples from healthy donors and cancer patients. The length of the CDR3 is 14 residues. V shed 6 bases, J shed 9 bases, and the junction held 6 bases outside the gene matches. Germline V gene data show CDR1 as MNHEY and CDR2 as SMNVEV (reference sequence). This table comes from immunoSEQ multiplex PCR, and its TCRdb copy is limited to in-frame clones, with some not included. The top ten hold about 1.4% of the sample, which has around 170,000 clones, about 90% seen once. This chain links TRBV27 with TRBJ1-6, with 9 bases matching TRBD1. The sequenced sample consisted of blood. The sequence was obtained from a woman aged 45-60 years in good health. The CDR3 region is CASRMGQGGSPLHF. The CDR3 DNA follows: TGTGCCAGCAGGATGGGACAGGGTGGTTCACCCCTCCACTTT.